The 24 T cell receptor beta chains presented below share a single source sample, sequenced in a study of OX40 agonist ivuxolimab in advanced cancers. TCRdb keeps only in-frame clones here, not all; method: immunoSEQ multiplex PCR. The table shows about 78,000 clones, with 85% to 95% occurring only once. Sequences were derived from CD4+ or CD8+ T cells sorted from blood, sampled in a trial of the OX40 agonist ivuxolimab. The receptors stem from an adult with an advanced solid tumor such as melanoma, head and neck, liver or kidney cancer.

The rearrangement joins TRBV16 to TRBJ2-1, with 7 nucleotides matching TRBD2. V trimming: 5 bases; J trimming: 0 bases; junction bases outside the gene matches: 7. The CDR3 totals 16 residues. Germline loops: CDR1 KGHSY, CDR2 FQNENV. CDR3 DNA sequence: TGTGCCAGCAGCACCCTAGCGGTAATCTCCTACAATGAGCAGTTCTTC. Amino acids: CASSTLAVISYNEQFF.

The chain combines TRBV6-6 with TRBJ2-3; D might be TRBD1 (6 bases). This CDR3 region has 14 residues. The germline V and J ends were trimmed by 1 base and 4 bases, with 9 bases remaining between them. Looked up from germline, CDR1 is MNHNY and CDR2 is SVGAGI (reference sequence). This chain's CDR3 is CASSYLGGADTQYF. Written as DNA, the CDR3 is TGTGCCAGCAGTTACTTAGGGGGAGCAGATACGCAGTATTTT.

The chain couples TRBV29-1 to TRBJ2-2; 13 bases are a match to TRBD2. Losses at the gene ends were 4 bases for V and 10 bases for J; bases not matched to a gene: 9. CDR1 and CDR2 from the germline V gene are SQVTM and ANQGSEA. The CDR3 has 15 residues. The CDR3 spells CSVGSSGLAGEELFF. The CDR3 region has the DNA TGCAGCGTTGGATCTTCCGGACTAGCGGGAGAGGAGCTGTTTTTT.

This clone occurred once. V is TRBV15 and J is TRBJ2-7; 11 bases line up with TRBD2. The germline gives CDR1 LNHNV, CDR2 YYDKDF (reference sequence). This CDR3 region has 15 residues. With 4 bases clipped from V and 6 bases from J, the junction kept 8 bases outside the gene matches. Here the CDR3 reads CATSTTSGRRLEQYF. The CDR3 nucleotides are TGTGCCACCAGCACCACTAGCGGGAGACGGCTCGAGCAGTACTTC.

The J gene is TRBJ2-1, the V gene TRBV2; 12 positions match TRBD2. CDR3 size: 13 residues. Germline assignment: CDR1 SNHLY and CDR2 FYNNEI. J was trimmed by 9 bases and V by 6 bases; bases with no gene match: 3. Here the CDR3 DNA reads TGTGCCAGCAGACTAGCGGGGGGTAGTGAGCAGTTCTTC. Translating gives CASRLAGGSEQFF.

The rearrangement joins TRBV6-1 to TRBJ2-3, with 8 nucleotides matching TRBD2. Trimming removed 6 bases from V and 2 bases from J; junction bases left unmatched: 7. Germline V gives CDR1 MNHNS, CDR2 SASEGT. CDR3 size: 15 residues. CDR3 bases: TGTGCCAGCAGGGGGATAGCGGGGAACACAGATACGCAGTATTTT. This translates into CASRGIAGNTDTQYF.

The J gene is TRBJ1-1, the V gene TRBV5-1, with a tentative D call TRBD1 (5 bases). CDR3 length: 15 residues. Between the trimmed V and J ends, which lost 0 bases and 5 bases, there was a span of 14 bases. Germline V gene lookup returns CDR1 SGHRS and CDR2 YFSETQ. This CDR3 is CASSLAQGAGTEAFF. The CDR3 DNA follows: TGCGCCAGCAGCTTGGCCCAAGGGGCTGGGACTGAAGCTTTCTTT.

This sequence joins TRBV5-4 and TRBJ2-7; D perhaps matches TRBD2 (6 bases). Between the trimmed V and J ends, which lost 6 bases and 5 bases, there was a span of 18 bases. Per the germline V gene, CDR1 is SGHNT and CDR2 is YYREEE (reference sequence). The length of the CDR3 is 14 residues. The CDR3 spells CASTVGGRRNEQYF. The CDR3 nucleotides are TGTGCCAGCACCGTGGGGGGAAGGCGGAACGAGCAGTACTTC.

This clone came up once. The CDR3, as DNA: TGTGCCAGTGGGACAATACCGCTCGACCGAAGCAATCAGCCCCAGCATTTT. This encodes CASGTIPLDRSNQPQHF. This chain connects TRBV19 to TRBJ1-5; possibly TRBD1 for D (6 bases). This CDR3 is 17 amino acids long. V was cut by 8 bases and J by 1 base, with 21 bases left in between. Per the germline V gene, CDR1 is LNHDA and CDR2 is SQIVND (reference sequence).

The chain couples TRBV2 to TRBJ2-7, with 9 nucleotides matching TRBD1. The CDR3 sequence is 13 residues long. Germline assignment: CDR1 SNHLY and CDR2 FYNNEI. The trim removed 7 bases at V and 3 bases at J, leaving 4 bases unmatched. The CDR3: CASKRGQGYEQYF. The CDR3 DNA follows: TGTGCCAGCAAACGGGGACAGGGCTACGAGCAGTACTTC.

The V call is TRBV6-1, the J call TRBJ2-1, with 7 nucleotides matching TRBD1. This CDR3 is built from 17 residues. The V gene's germline CDR1 is MNHNS and CDR2 SASEGT. V was clipped by 4 bases and J by 2 bases; unmatched bases: 11. The CDR3 here is CASSVRYDRATYNEQFF. CDR3 nucleotides: TGTGCCAGCAGTGTAAGATACGACAGGGCCACCTACAATGAGCAGTTCTTC.

V and J are TRBV27 and TRBJ2-3; D gene uncertain. CDR1 MNHEY and CDR2 SMNVEV come from the germline V gene (reference sequence). Trimming took off 3 bases at V and 5 bases at J, with 9 bases between the two ends. CDR3 length: 13 amino acids. The CDR3 protein is CASSLFRRDTQYF. The CDR3 bases are TGTGCCAGCAGTTTGTTCCGCAGAGATACGCAGTATTTT.

The chain couples TRBV6-5 to TRBJ1-1, with TRBD1 identical over 9 bases. V dropped 0 bases and J dropped 1; count of bases not matched to a gene: 3. CDR1 is MNHEY and CDR2 is SVGAGI in the germline V gene. This CDR3 has 16 amino acids. The CDR3 DNA reads TGTGCCAGCAGTTACTCGATGGGACAGGGGAACACTGAAGCTTTCTTT. It specifies CASSYSMGQGNTEAFF.

This chain connects TRBV5-1 to TRBJ2-7; 10 nucleotides line up with TRBD1. V dropped 4 bases and J dropped 6; count of bases not matched to a gene: 7. The CDR3 sequence is 14 residues long. From germline, CDR1 is SGHRS and CDR2 YFSETQ. As DNA, the CDR3 is TGCGCCAGCAGCGCGACAGGGGGCTCCCTCGAGCAGTACTTC. Translation: CASSATGGSLEQYF.

The chain couples TRBV7-2 to TRBJ2-4; 8 nucleotides match TRBD2. V lost 5 bases to trimming and J lost 8 bases; unmatched junction nucleotides: 8. The CDR3 is made up of 14 amino acids. Germline values: CDR1 SGHTA, CDR2 FQGNSA. The CDR3 DNA reads as TGTGCCAGCAGCCCGCTAGCGGGCCTTGACATTCAGTACTTC. This encodes CASSPLAGLDIQYF. The full variable domain, its missing parts supplied by reference TRBV7-2 and TRBJ2-4, is GAGVSQSPSNKVTEKGKDVELRCDPISGHTALYWYRQSLGQGLEFLIYFQGNSAPDKSGLPSDRFSAERTGGSVSTLTIQRTQQEDSAVYLCASSPLAGLDIQYFGAGTRLSVL.

The chain uses TRBV19 and TRBJ2-7; 9 bases map to TRBD2. The CDR3 consists of 13 residues. Germline-derived CDR1 and CDR2 are LNHDA and SQIVND (reference sequence). V shed 7 bases, J shed 7 bases, and the junction held 8 bases outside the gene matches. This CDR3 is CASTSGTGREQYF. The DNA of the CDR3 is TGTGCCAGTACTAGCGGGACGGGACGAGAGCAGTACTTC.

CDR3: CASSLTPGQGTGELFF. For the CDR3, the DNA is TGTGCCAGCAGCTTAACCCCGGGACAGGGAACCGGGGAGCTGTTTTTT. The chain carries TRBV5-4 and TRBJ2-2, with 9 positions matching TRBD1. There are 16 residues in the CDR3. V lost 2 bases, J lost 5 bases, and 7 bases stayed unmatched. CDR1 is SGHNT, CDR2 YYREEE, per germline (reference sequence).

V is TRBV5-1 and J is TRBJ2-5, with a tentative D call TRBD2 (6 bases). Trimming cost V 6 bases and J 1 base, with 10 bases left between them. There are 13 residues in the CDR3. Germline assignment: CDR1 SGHRS and CDR2 YFSETQ. CDR3 loop: CASKEGTQETQYF. The CDR3 coding sequence is TGCGCCAGCAAGGAGGGGACCCAAGAGACCCAGTACTTC.

V gene TRBV6-1 combines with J gene TRBJ1-1; TRBD1 aligns across 7 bases. CDR1 and CDR2 (germline): MNHNS, SASEGT. With V trimmed by 6 bases and J by 1 base, 8 bases remained unmatched. The length of the CDR3 is 15 residues. CDR3 sequence (DNA): TGTGCCAGCAGGAGCACAGGGGCGAAGAACACTGAAGCTTTCTTT. Its translation is CASRSTGAKNTEAFF.

The CDR3 sequence: CASSQPRGGPSHYGYTF. The CDR3 coding sequence is TGCGCCAGCAGCCAGCCCAGGGGAGGGCCGAGTCACTATGGCTACACCTTC. The gene calls are TRBV4-1 and TRBJ1-2, with a tentative D call TRBD1 (6 bases). The CDR3 runs 17 residues. The V gene lost 3 bases and the J gene lost 3 bases, with 20 bases spanning the gap. From germline, CDR1 is MGHRA and CDR2 YSYEKL.

Worth noting for this clone: The DNA is left out, because the CDR3 cannot be placed on it with certainty; the CDR3 is given as TCRdb lists it. This sequence joins TRBV19 and TRBJ1-2. Counting both end residues, the CDR3 totals 16 amino acids. Per germline, CDR1 LNHDA and CDR2 SQIVND (reference sequence). CDR3 region: CASSISSGRGPSGYTF.

The gene calls are TRBV7-2 and TRBJ2-3; no clear D gene. This CDR3 region has 13 residues. Germline assignment: CDR1 SGHTA and CDR2 FQGNSA. Trimming shortened V by 5 bases and J by 1 base, and 7 bases separated the two germline ends. The CDR3, as DNA: TGTGCCAGCAGCCCCCCGGGCACAGATACGCAGTATTTT. Amino acids: CASSPPGTDTQYF.

CDR3 sequence reads: CASSPKTGNNQPQHF. The CDR3 region has the DNA TGTGCCAGCTCGCCGAAGACAGGGAACAATCAGCCCCAGCATTTT. V and J are TRBV18 and TRBJ1-5; 7 bases are a match to TRBD1. CDR3 length: 15 amino acids. CDR1 and CDR2 (germline): KGHSH, LQKENI. V gave up 6 bases and J gave up 3 bases; unmatched junction bases: 8.

This clone was recorded only once. Other nucleotide sequences in the sample specify the same CDR3. The rearrangement joins TRBV5-1 to TRBJ2-5, with 7 bases lining up with TRBD1. Trimming cost V 7 bases and J 1 base; bases outside gene matches: 7. The germline gives CDR1 SGHRS, CDR2 YFSETQ. CDR3 length equals 14 residues. CDR3 region: CASCKGGVQETQYF. DNA for the CDR3: TGCGCCAGCTGCAAAGGGGGCGTCCAAGAGACCCAGTACTTC.